The 14 T cell receptor beta chains in this list originate from one sample, sequenced in a study of identical twins. TCRdb analysed the 5' RACE reads with MiXCR anew, one entry per CDR3 protein. This sample has more than 650,000 distinct CDR3 sequences, with 6% to 6.5% found just once. Sequenced material: naive T cells sorted from blood. The source of these receptors is a man between 18 and 35 years old in good health.

This clonotype was detected many times. V is TRBV5-6 and J is TRBJ2-2; TRBD2 matches at 7 bases. CDR1 is SGHDT, CDR2 YYEEEE, per germline. The CDR3 length is 16 residues. V lost 7 bases, J lost 2 bases, and 11 bases stayed unmatched. CDR3 residues: CASRGLADFNTGELFF. As DNA, the CDR3 is TGTGCCAGCCGTGGGCTAGCGGACTTTAACACCGGGGAGCTGTTTTTT.

This clonotype was counted only a few times. The V call is TRBV29-1, the J call TRBJ1-4; tentatively, D is TRBD1 (5 bases). Germline V CDR1 and CDR2: SQVTM, ANQGSEA. The CDR3 spans 14 residues. Trimming cost V 6 bases and J 4 bases, with 15 bases left between them. DNA of the CDR3: TGCAGCGTCAAACCCGGGACGGTTAATGAAAAACTGTTTTTT. It yields the protein CSVKPGTVNEKLFF.

The chain carries TRBV7-8 and TRBJ2-7; the D is unclear. This CDR3 region has 16 residues. Germline V gene lookup returns CDR1 SGHVS and CDR2 FQNEAQ. V was shortened by 1 base and J by 0 bases, with 13 bases between the two germline ends. The CDR3 sequence: CASSLGLTESSYEQYF. CDR3 in DNA: TGTGCCAGCAGCTTAGGTTTGACGGAGAGCTCCTACGAGCAGTACTTC.

This clonotype was picked up a small number of times. V is TRBV4-1 and J is TRBJ1-1; D remains ambiguous. Germline V gives CDR1 MGHRA, CDR2 YSYEKL. V was cut by 3 bases and J by 8 bases, with 19 bases left in between. The CDR3 spans 15 residues. In nucleotides, the CDR3 is TGCGCCAGCAGCCACCGAGGGCGCGGGATGAGGGAAGCTTTCTTT. Amino acids: CASSHRGRGMREAFF.

A note on this clonotype: A much larger clone is a single base away; this may be a read error. The V and J genes are TRBV4-3 and TRBJ2-2; unclear D gene. V was trimmed by 0 bases and J by 7 bases, leaving 12 bases between them. The length of the CDR3 is 15 residues. Germline V CDR1 and CDR2: LGHNA, YSLEER. The CDR3 region has the DNA TGCGCCAGCAGCCAAGATAGGGCTTCGAGCGGGGAGCTGTTTTTT. The encoded protein is CASSQDRASSGELFF.

This clonotype has a count of ten or more. The chain recombines TRBV10-3 with TRBJ2-7; tentatively, D is TRBD1 (5 bases). Germline assignment: CDR1 ENHRY and CDR2 SYGVKD. V lost 4 bases to trimming and J lost 3 bases, with 7 bases between them. This CDR3 contains 12 residues. The CDR3 protein is CAISADSYEQYV. The CDR3 nucleotides are TGTGCCATCAGTGCAGACAGCTACGAGCAGTACGTC.

The gene calls are TRBV19 and TRBJ1-5; D ambiguous. The CDR3 runs 13 residues. The germline V gene has CDR1 LNHDA and CDR2 SQIVND (reference sequence). Trimming took off 1 base at V and 7 bases at J, with 8 bases between the two ends. The CDR3 here is CASSIGERQPQHF. CDR3 in DNA: TGTGCCAGTAGTATAGGAGAAAGACAGCCCCAGCATTTT. The full variable domain, rest sourced from reference TRBV19 and TRBJ1-5, is DGGITQSPKYLFRKEGQNVTLSCEQNLNHDAMYWYRQDPGQGLRLIYYSQIVNDFQKGDIAEGYSVSREKKESFPLTVTSAQKNPTAFYLCASSIGERQPQHFGDGTRLSIL.

The CDR3 sequence: CASSQDGAYNEQFF. CDR3 DNA: TGCGCCAGCAGCCAAGATGGGGCCTACAATGAGCAGTTCTTC. This chain links TRBV4-3 with TRBJ2-1; D not resolved. The V gene lost 0 bases and the J gene lost 2 bases, with 5 bases spanning the gap. The CDR3 extends over 14 amino acids. Germline values: CDR1 LGHNA, CDR2 YSLEER.

In this sample, this clonotype turned up many times. This rearrangement joins TRBV24-1 to TRBJ2-3, with a possible D match to TRBD1 (6 bases). Trimming took off 5 bases at V and 0 bases at J, with 14 bases between the two ends. This CDR3 spans 16 amino acids. The germline V gene has CDR1 KGHDR and CDR2 SFDVKD. CDR3: CATSGKGQGSTDTQYF. For the CDR3, the DNA is TGTGCCACCAGTGGGAAGGGACAAGGAAGCACAGATACGCAGTATTTT.

In its sample, this clonotype was seen a few times. The chain carries TRBV25-1 and TRBJ2-2, with 11 nucleotides matching TRBD2. The CDR3 runs 17 residues. CDR1 and CDR2 (germline): MGHDK, SYGVNS. V shed 8 bases and J 3 bases; nucleotides not matched to a gene: 11. CDR3 protein: CASSTLTSGRYTGELFF. The CDR3 coding sequence is TGTGCCAGCTCTACCTTAACTAGCGGGAGATACACCGGGGAGCTGTTTTTT.

This clonotype has at least ten counts. This CDR3 reads CASSPDRGNSPLHF. CDR3 bases: TGTGCCAGCAGCCCGGACAGGGGGAATTCACCCCTCCACTTT. V gene TRBV7-3 combines with J gene TRBJ1-6, with 10 bases that match TRBD1. V shed 5 bases and J 7 bases; nucleotides not matched to a gene: 2. Germline CDR1 reads SGHTA; CDR2 reads FQGTGA. CDR3 size: 14 residues.

CDR3 amino acids: CASSEFRGPFGGDTQYF. The DNA for the CDR3 is TGTGCCAGCAGTGAATTTCGAGGGCCTTTCGGTGGAGATACGCAGTATTTT. The rearrangement joins TRBV25-1 to TRBJ2-3; a possible D gene is TRBD2 (5 bases). The CDR3 covers 17 residues. Trimming took 1 base from V and 5 from J, leaving 19 bases between them. Germline V CDR1 and CDR2: MGHDK, SYGVNS.

At least ten counts were recorded for this clonotype. This sequence joins TRBV28 and TRBJ2-1; D is perhaps TRBD2 (6 bases). Germline V gene data show CDR1 as MDHEN and CDR2 as SYDVKM. V was cut by 2 bases and J by 4 bases, with 12 bases left in between. The CDR3 length is 15 residues. DNA for the CDR3: TGTGCCAGCAGTTTAGGGGAGGCCGGATACAATGAGCAGTTCTTC. Encoded protein: CASSLGEAGYNEQFF.

The V and J genes are TRBV3-1 and TRBJ2-2; 8 nucleotides agree with TRBD1. CDR1 and CDR2 (germline): LGHDT, YNNKEL (reference sequence). Losses at the gene ends were 2 bases for V and 1 base for J; bases not matched to a gene: 9. This CDR3 contains 18 residues. CDR3 in DNA: TGTGCCAGCAGCCAACCTATAAAGACAGGGGAGAACACCGGGGAGCTGTTTTTT. Residues: CASSQPIKTGENTGELFF.